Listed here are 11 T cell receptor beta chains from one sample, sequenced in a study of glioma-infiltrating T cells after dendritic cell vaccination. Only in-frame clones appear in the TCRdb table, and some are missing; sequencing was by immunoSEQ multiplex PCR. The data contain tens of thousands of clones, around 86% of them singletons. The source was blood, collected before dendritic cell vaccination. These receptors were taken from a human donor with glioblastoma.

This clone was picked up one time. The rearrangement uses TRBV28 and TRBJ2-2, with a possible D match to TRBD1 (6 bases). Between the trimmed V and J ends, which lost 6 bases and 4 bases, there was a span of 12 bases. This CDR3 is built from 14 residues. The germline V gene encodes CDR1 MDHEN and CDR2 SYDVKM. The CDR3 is CASRRQAVTGELFF. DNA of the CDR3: TGTGCCAGCAGGAGACAGGCGGTCACCGGGGAGCTGTTTTTT. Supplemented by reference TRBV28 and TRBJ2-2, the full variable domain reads DVKVTQSSRYLVKRTGEKVFLECVQDMDHENMFWYRQDPGLGLRLIYFSYDVKMKEKGDIPEGYSVSREKKERFSLILESASTNQTSMYLCASRRQAVTGELFFGEGSRLTVL.

CDR3 sequence reads: CASSQVPGQGGTDTQYF. The CDR3 DNA follows: TGTGCCAGCAGCCAAGTCCCGGGACAGGGGGGGACAGATACGCAGTATTTT. The chain links TRBV4-2 to TRBJ2-3, with TRBD1 matching 11 bases. This CDR3 is 17 amino acids long. The germline V gene encodes CDR1 LGHNA and CDR2 YNFKEQ. Trimming removed 1 base from V and 3 bases from J; junction bases left unmatched: 6.

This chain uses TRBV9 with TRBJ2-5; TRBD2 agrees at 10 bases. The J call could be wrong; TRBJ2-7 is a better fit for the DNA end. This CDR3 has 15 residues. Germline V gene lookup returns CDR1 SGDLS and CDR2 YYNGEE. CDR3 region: CASAKGGLATSEQYF. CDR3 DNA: TGTGCCAGCGCAAAAGGGGGACTAGCGACTTCCGAGCAGTACTTC.

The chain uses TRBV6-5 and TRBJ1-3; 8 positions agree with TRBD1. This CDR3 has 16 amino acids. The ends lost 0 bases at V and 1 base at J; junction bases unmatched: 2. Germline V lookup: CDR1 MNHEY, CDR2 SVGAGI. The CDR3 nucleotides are TGTGCCAGCAGTTACTCGACAGGGGTGTCTGGAAACACCATATATTTT. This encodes CASSYSTGVSGNTIYF.

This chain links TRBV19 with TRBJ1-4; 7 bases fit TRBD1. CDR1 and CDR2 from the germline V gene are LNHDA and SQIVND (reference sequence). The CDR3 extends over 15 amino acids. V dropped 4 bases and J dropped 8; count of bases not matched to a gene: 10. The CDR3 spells CASSNGDSLWEKLFF. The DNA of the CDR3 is TGTGCCAGTAGTAACGGGGACAGTCTTTGGGAAAAACTGTTTTTT.

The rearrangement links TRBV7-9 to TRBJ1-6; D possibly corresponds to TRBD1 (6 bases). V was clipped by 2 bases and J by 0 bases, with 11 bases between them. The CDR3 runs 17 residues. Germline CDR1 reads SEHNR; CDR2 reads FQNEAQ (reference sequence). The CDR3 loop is CASSLTGTNSYNSPLHF. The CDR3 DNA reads TGTGCCAGCAGCTTAACCGGGACAAACTCCTATAATTCACCCCTCCACTTT.

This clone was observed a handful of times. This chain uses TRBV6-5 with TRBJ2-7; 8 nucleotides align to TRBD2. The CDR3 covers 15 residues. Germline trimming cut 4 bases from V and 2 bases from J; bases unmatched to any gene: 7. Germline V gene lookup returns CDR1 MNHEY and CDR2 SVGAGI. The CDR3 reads CASSLSGGHAYEQYF. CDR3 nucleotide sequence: TGTGCCAGCAGTTTAAGCGGGGGTCATGCCTACGAGCAGTACTTC.

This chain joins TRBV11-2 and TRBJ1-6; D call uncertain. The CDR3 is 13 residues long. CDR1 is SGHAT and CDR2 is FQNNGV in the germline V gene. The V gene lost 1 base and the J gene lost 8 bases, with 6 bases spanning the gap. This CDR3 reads CASSLGVDSPLHF. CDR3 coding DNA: TGTGCCAGCAGCTTAGGCGTGGATTCACCCCTCCACTTT.

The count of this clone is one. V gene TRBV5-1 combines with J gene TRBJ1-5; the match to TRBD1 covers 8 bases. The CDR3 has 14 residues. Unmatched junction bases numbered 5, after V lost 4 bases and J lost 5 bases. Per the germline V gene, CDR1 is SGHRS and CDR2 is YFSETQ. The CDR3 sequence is CASSEQGDHQPQHF. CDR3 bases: TGCGCCAGCAGCGAACAGGGGGACCATCAGCCCCAGCATTTT.

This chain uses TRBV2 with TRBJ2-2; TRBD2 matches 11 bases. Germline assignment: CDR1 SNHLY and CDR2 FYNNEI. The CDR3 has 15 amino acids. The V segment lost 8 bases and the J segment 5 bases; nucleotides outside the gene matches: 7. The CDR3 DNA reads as TGTGCCAGCGACGCTAGCGGGGGGTTTACCGGGGAGCTGTTTTTT. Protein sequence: CASDASGGFTGELFF.

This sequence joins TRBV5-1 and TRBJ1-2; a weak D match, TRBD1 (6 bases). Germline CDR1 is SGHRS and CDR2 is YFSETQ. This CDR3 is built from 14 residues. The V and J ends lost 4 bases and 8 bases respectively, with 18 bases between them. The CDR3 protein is CASSPLLDRSGYTF. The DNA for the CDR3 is TGCGCCAGCAGCCCCCTATTGGACAGAAGCGGCTACACCTTC.